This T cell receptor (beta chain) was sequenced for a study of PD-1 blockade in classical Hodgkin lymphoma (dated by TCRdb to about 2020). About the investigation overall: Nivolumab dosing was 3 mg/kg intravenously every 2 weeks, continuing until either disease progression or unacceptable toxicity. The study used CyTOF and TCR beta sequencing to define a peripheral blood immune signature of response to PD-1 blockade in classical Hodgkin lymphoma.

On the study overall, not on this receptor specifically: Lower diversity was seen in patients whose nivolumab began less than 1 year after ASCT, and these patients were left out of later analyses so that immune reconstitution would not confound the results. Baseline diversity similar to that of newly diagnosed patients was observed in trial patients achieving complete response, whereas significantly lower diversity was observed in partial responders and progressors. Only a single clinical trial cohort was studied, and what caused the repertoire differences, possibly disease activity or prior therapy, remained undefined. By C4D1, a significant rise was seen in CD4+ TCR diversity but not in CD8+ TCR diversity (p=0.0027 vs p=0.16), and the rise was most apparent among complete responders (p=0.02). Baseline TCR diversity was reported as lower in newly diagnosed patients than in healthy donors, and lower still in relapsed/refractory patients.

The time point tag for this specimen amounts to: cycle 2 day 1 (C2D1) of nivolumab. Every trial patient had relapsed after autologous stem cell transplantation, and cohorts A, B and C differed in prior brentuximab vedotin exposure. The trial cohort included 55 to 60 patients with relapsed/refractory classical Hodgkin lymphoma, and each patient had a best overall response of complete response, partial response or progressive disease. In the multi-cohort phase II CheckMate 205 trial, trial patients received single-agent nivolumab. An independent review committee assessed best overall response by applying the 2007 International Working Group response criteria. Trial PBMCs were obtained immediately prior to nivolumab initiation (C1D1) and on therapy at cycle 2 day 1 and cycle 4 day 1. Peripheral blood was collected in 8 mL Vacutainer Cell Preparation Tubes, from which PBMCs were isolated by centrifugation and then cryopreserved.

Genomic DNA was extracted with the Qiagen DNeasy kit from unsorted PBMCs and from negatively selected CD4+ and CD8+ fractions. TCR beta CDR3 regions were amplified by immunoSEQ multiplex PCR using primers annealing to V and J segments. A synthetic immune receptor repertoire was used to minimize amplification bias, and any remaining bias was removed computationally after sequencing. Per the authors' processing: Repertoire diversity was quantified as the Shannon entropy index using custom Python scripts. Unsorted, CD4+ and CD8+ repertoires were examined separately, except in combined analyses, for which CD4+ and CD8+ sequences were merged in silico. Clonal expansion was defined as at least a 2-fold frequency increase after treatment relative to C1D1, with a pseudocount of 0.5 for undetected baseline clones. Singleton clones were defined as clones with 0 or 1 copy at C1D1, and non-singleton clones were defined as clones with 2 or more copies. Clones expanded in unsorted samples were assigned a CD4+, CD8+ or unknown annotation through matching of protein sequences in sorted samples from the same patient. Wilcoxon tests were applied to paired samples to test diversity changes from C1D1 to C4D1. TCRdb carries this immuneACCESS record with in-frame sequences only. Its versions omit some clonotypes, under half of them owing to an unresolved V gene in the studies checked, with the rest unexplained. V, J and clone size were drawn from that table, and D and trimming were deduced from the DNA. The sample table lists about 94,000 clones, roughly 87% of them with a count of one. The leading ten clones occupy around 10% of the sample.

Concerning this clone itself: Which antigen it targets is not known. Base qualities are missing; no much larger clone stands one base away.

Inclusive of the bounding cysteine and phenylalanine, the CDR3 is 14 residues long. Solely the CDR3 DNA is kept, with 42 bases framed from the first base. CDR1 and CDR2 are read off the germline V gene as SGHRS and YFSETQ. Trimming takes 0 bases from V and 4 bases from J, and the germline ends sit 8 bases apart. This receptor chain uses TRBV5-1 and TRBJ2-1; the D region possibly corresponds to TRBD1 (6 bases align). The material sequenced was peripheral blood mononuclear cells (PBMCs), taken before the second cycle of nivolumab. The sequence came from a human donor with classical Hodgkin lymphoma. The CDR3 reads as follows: CASSLETGYNEQFF. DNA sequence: TGCGCCAGCAGCTTGGAGACAGGTTACAATGAGCAGTTCTTC.